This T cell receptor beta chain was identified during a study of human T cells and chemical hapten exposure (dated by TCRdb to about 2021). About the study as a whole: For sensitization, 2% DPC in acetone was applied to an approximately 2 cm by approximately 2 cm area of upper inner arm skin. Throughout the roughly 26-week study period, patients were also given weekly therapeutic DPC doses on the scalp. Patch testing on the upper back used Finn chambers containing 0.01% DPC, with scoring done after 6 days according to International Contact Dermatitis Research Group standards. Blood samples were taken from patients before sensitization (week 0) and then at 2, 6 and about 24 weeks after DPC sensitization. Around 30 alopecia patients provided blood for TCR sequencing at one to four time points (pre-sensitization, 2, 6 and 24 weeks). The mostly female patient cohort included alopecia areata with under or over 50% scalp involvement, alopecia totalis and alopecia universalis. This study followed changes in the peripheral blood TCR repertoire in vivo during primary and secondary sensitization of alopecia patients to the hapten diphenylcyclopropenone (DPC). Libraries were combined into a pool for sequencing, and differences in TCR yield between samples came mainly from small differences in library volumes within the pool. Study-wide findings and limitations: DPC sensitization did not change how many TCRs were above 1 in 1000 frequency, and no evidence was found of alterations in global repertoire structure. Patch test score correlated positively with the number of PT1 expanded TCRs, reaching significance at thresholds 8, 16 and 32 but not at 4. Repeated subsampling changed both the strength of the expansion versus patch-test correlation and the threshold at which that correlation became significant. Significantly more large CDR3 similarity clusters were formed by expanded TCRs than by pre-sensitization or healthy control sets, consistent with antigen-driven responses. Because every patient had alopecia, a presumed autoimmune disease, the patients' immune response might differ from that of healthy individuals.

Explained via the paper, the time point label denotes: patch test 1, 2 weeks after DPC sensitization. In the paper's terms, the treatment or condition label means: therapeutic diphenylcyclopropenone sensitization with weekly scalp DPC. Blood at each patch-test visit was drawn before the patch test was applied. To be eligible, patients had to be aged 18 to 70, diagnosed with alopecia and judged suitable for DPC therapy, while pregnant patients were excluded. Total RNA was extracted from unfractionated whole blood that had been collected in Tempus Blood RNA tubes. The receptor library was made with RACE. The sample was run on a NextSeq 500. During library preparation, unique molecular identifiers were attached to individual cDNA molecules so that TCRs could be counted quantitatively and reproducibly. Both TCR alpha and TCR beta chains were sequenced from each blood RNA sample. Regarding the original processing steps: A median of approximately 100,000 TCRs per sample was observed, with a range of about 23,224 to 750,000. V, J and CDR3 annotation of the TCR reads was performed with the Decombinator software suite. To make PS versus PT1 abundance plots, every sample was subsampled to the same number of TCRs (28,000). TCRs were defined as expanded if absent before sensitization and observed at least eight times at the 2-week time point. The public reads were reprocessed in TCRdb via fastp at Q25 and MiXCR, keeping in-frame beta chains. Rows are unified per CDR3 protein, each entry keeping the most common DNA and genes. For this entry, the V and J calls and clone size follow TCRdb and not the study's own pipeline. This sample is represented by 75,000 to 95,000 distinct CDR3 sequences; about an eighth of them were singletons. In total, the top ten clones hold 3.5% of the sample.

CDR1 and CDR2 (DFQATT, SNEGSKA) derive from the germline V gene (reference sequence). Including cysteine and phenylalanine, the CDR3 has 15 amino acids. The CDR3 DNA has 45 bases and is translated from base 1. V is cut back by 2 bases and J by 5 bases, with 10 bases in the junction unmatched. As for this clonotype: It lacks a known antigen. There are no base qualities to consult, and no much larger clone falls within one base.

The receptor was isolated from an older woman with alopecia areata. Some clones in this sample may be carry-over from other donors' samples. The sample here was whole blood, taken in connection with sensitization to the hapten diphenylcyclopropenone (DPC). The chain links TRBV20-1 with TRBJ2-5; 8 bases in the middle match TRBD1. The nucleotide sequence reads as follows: TGCAGTGCTAGACCCGGGACAGGACCGATTGAGACCCAGTACTTC. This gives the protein CSARPGTGPIETQYF.